This T cell receptor (beta chain) was recovered during a study of cytomegalovirus exposure and HLA in healthy donors. Study context: In terms of ancestry, the Caucasian-associated cluster contained about four fifths of the approximately 400 genotyped donors.

Unmatched junction bases numbered 7, after V lost 3 bases and J lost 7 bases. Germline V gene lookup returns CDR1 LGHNA and CDR2 YNFKEQ. The length of the CDR3 is 16 residues. Overall study findings and caveats: A later analysis found most CMV-associated TCR beta chains apparently HLA-restricted. Most TCR beta V segments were productive about 87% or about 30% of the time in an earlier analysis. Donors belonging to an Asian-associated ancestry cluster reportedly showed fewer N-insertions in productive TCRs than the roughly 680-donor mean, according to what a later analysis found.

The PCR ran on 60 Vbeta and 13 Jbeta primers. Sequencing was performed with immunoSEQ multiplex PCR; in TCRdb, only in-frame clones are kept and a portion is missing. This table has about 150,000 clones, roughly three quarters appearing once. As for this clone: The target antigen is unknown.

The sequenced sample consisted of PBMCs. V gene TRBV4-2 combines with J gene TRBJ2-2; 11 nucleotides agree with TRBD1. The sequence was collected from a woman between 50 and 59 years old in good health and CMV-seropositive. The CDR3 DNA is TGTGCCAGCAGCCAGCCGGACAGGGGGCATGGCGGGGAGCTGTTTTTT. As protein: CASSQPDRGHGGELFF.